What follows are 14 T cell receptor beta chains derived from one specimen sequenced in a study of glioma-infiltrating T cells after dendritic cell vaccination. Profiled with immunoSEQ multiplex PCR; TCRdb holds only in-frame clones, not every one. The sample has just over 95,000 clones; approximately 80% are singletons. The sequencing used blood, collected before dendritic cell vaccination. These receptor sequences come from a human donor with glioblastoma.

The DNA of the CDR3 is TGTGCCAGCAGGGAGACTGGCCGAGGCACTGAAGCTTTCTTT. This encodes CASRETGRGTEAFF. The rearrangement uses TRBV6-6 and TRBJ1-1; no clear D. Per the germline V gene, CDR1 is MNHNY and CDR2 is SVGAGI (reference sequence). With 6 bases removed from V and 4 bases from J, the gap between germline ends came to 15 bases. The CDR3 consists of 14 residues.

This chain connects TRBV9 to TRBJ2-2; 10 bases map to TRBD1. Germline values: CDR1 SGDLS, CDR2 YYNGEE. V shed 4 bases, J shed 8 bases, and the junction held 11 bases outside the gene matches. This CDR3 has 16 amino acids. Written as DNA, the CDR3 is TGTGCCAGCAGCCCAAGGGACAGGGGCCGTGAAGGGGAGCTGTTTTTT. Protein sequence: CASSPRDRGREGELFF.

This clone occurred once. V is TRBV4-2 and J is TRBJ2-5, with unresolved D. From germline, CDR1 is LGHNA and CDR2 YNFKEQ. Trimming pared 0 bases from V and 5 bases from J, leaving 13 bases between. The CDR3 has 15 residues. CDR3 nucleotides: TGTGCCAGCAGCCAAGAAAGGAATAGCTGGGAGACCCAGTACTTC. Protein: CASSQERNSWETQYF.

The chain is built from TRBV9 and TRBJ1-2, with 9 bases that match TRBD1. This CDR3 comprises 16 residues. The trim removed 3 bases at V and 3 bases at J, leaving 9 bases unmatched. CDR1 is SGDLS, CDR2 YYNGEE, per germline. CDR3 DNA sequence: TGTGCCAGCAGCGCGGACAGGGGAGCAACTGACTATGGCTACACCTTC. As protein: CASSADRGATDYGYTF.

This clone was counted a single time. V usage is TRBV6-5 and J usage is TRBJ1-2, with 7 bases fitting TRBD1. Germline CDR1 and CDR2: MNHEY and SVGAGI. The CDR3 length is 16 residues. J lost 0 bases, V lost 4 bases, and 8 bases had no gene match. CDR3 protein: CASSSGQQYPNYGYTF. The CDR3 region has the DNA TGTGCCAGCAGTTCGGGACAGCAGTACCCTAACTATGGCTACACCTTC.

This CDR3 is CASSVGGGDNEQFF. The DNA for the CDR3 is TGTGCCAGCAGTGTTGGCGGGGGGGACAATGAGCAGTTCTTC. V is TRBV6-4 and J is TRBJ2-1; 9 positions agree with TRBD2. Germline CDR1 MRHNA, CDR2 SNTAGT. The CDR3 contains 14 residues. The V and J ends lost 4 bases and 5 bases, in that order; junction bases with no gene match: 3.

This clone was detected only a few times. This chain joins TRBV4-1 and TRBJ1-1; TRBD1 aligns across 9 bases. Looked up from germline, CDR1 is MGHRA and CDR2 is YSYEKL. The CDR3 contains 14 residues. Germline trimming cut 4 bases from V and 6 bases from J; bases unmatched to any gene: 6. The CDR3 loop is CASSRNTGGPEAFF. The CDR3 coding sequence is TGCGCCAGCAGCCGGAACACAGGGGGCCCTGAAGCTTTCTTT.

V and J are TRBV15 and TRBJ2-1, with 9 positions matching TRBD1. This CDR3 comprises 15 residues. The V and J ends lost 7 bases and 3 bases, in that order; junction bases with no gene match: 7. Germline lookup yields CDR1 LNHNV and CDR2 YYDKDF (reference sequence). The CDR3 spells CATKPGTGSYNEQFF. The CDR3 nucleotides are TGTGCCACCAAGCCCGGGACAGGGAGCTACAATGAGCAGTTCTTC.

The V and J genes are TRBV4-1 and TRBJ2-5; D may be TRBD2 (6 bases). The CDR3 extends over 15 amino acids. CDR1 MGHRA and CDR2 YSYEKL come from the germline V gene. V dropped 0 bases and J dropped 4 bases, with 12 bases sitting between them. CDR3: CASSQDSRGGETQYF. The CDR3 DNA sequence: TGCGCCAGCAGCCAAGATAGCCGGGGAGGAGAGACCCAGTACTTC.

The rearrangement uses TRBV28 and TRBJ1-2; D remains ambiguous. The V end was cut by 7 bases, the J end by 5 bases, with 11 bases between. This CDR3 comprises 12 residues. Per germline, CDR1 MDHEN and CDR2 SYDVKM. Written as DNA, the CDR3 is TGTGCCAGCAACGGAGGGAGGTATGGCTACACCTTC. Its translation: CASNGGRYGYTF.

V and J are TRBV9 and TRBJ2-3, with D possibly being TRBD2 (5 bases). V lost 1 base, J lost 3 bases, and 12 bases lay in between. The CDR3 is 15 residues long. Looked up from germline, CDR1 is SGDLS and CDR2 is YYNGEE. The CDR3 DNA sequence: TGTGCCAGCAGCGTAAGAGCGGCTGGTACAGATACGCAGTATTTT. Translated: CASSVRAAGTDTQYF.

This clone has more than one count but fewer than ten. The rearrangement links TRBV7-8 to TRBJ2-2, with a weak D call TRBD2 (6 bases). V was trimmed by 0 bases and J by 0 bases, leaving 8 bases between them. In germline, CDR1 is SGHVS, CDR2 FQNEAQ. The CDR3 has 16 amino acids. The DNA of the CDR3 is TGTGCCAGCAGCTTAGCAGCGGGCCCGAACACCGGGGAGCTGTTTTTT. It translates to CASSLAAGPNTGELFF.

The rearrangement joins TRBV6-1 to TRBJ1-1; 7 bases fit TRBD1. Germline V gene data show CDR1 as MNHNS and CDR2 as SASEGT. Trimming took 6 bases from V and 0 from J; bases not matched to a gene: 4. This CDR3 has 14 amino acids. The CDR3 sequence is CASRPGGLNTEAFF. For the CDR3, the DNA is TGTGCCAGCAGACCAGGGGGTCTGAACACTGAAGCTTTCTTT.

The chain joins TRBV6-1 to TRBJ1-2; TRBD1 might be the D (6 bases). Germline lookup yields CDR1 MNHNS and CDR2 SASEGT. The germline V and J ends were trimmed by 6 bases and 12 bases, with 23 bases remaining between them. The CDR3 totals 14 residues. CDR3 DNA sequence: TGTGCCAGCAGAGAACAGGGTATGGCTCCAAGTGACACCTTC. Translating it yields CASREQGMAPSDTF.